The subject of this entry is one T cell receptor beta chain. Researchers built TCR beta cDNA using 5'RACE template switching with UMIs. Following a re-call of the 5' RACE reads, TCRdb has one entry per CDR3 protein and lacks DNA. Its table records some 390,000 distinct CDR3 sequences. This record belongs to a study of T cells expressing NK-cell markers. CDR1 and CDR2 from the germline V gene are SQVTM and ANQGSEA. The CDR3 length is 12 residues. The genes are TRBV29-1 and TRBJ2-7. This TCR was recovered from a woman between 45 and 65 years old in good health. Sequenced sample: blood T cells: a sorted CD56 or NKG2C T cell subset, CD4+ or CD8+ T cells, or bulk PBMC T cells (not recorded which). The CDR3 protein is CSVDRGSHEQYF.